What follows are 8 T cell receptor beta chains derived from one specimen sequenced in a study of blood T cell repertoires in COVID-19. The table came from immunoSEQ multiplex PCR; TCRdb's copy has only in-frame clones and leaves some out. The table has about 120,000 clones, roughly three quarters seen once. Sample: peripheral blood. All receptors come from a human donor in a cohort sampled during active COVID-19.

This clone appeared once. The chain carries TRBV19 and TRBJ1-5; D is possibly TRBD1 (6 bases). Germline V gene sequence: CDR1 LNHDA, CDR2 SQIVND (reference sequence). The CDR3 is made up of 15 amino acids. V was shortened by 3 bases and J by 4 bases, with 13 bases between the two germline ends. CDR3 protein: CASSMRETGNQPQHF. CDR3 coding DNA: TGTGCCAGTAGTATGAGGGAGACAGGAAATCAGCCCCAGCATTTT.

This chain uses TRBV7-9 with TRBJ1-5, with 9 bases lining up with TRBD1. With V trimmed by 5 bases and J by 11 bases, 19 bases remained unmatched. The CDR3 is made up of 17 amino acids. The germline gives CDR1 SEHNR, CDR2 FQNEAQ (reference sequence). DNA for the CDR3: TGTGCCAGCAGCAAGGGTCCCGGGACAGGGCCCGTTATGTCCCAGCATTTT. Translating it yields CASSKGPGTGPVMSQHF.

This clone came up once. The CDR3 nucleotides read TGTGCCAGCAGCCTTGGGACTAGCGCCGAGACCCAGTACTTC. It codes for CASSLGTSAETQYF. This chain connects TRBV13 to TRBJ2-5; TRBD2 matches 10 bases. The CDR3 has 14 amino acids. CDR1 and CDR2 (germline): PRHDT, FYEKMQ (reference sequence). V dropped 5 bases and J dropped 5; count of bases not matched to a gene: 5.

This rearrangement joins TRBV9 to TRBJ2-2, with D unresolved. The V gene's germline CDR1 is SGDLS and CDR2 YYNGEE. This CDR3 spans 12 amino acids. Trimming removed 3 bases at V and 5 bases at J, with 5 bases between. CDR3 in amino acids: CASSAITGELFF. The CDR3 DNA is TGTGCCAGCAGCGCTATTACCGGGGAGCTGTTTTTT.

The V and J genes are TRBV6-5 and TRBJ1-2, with 7 bases identical to TRBD1. The length of the CDR3 is 15 residues. The J segment lost 6 bases and the V segment lost 5 bases, leaving 12 bases of the junction unmatched. Germline assignment: CDR1 MNHEY and CDR2 SVGAGI. CDR3 loop: CASSKPGQRADGYTF. CDR3 bases: TGTGCCAGCAGTAAACCGGGACAGAGGGCTGATGGCTACACCTTC.

This sequence joins TRBV6-1 and TRBJ2-7; a weak D match, TRBD2 (5 bases). V lost 1 base to trimming and J lost 3 bases, with 19 bases between them. The germline CDR1 and CDR2 sequences are MNHNS and SASEGT. The CDR3 totals 17 residues. CDR3 bases: TGTGCCAGCAGTGAAGAGGAATGGGAGCGTTCCTACTACGAGCAGTACTTC. It specifies CASSEEEWERSYYEQYF.

V and J are TRBV19 and TRBJ1-2, with 9 bases aligning to TRBD1. The V gene's germline CDR1 is LNHDA and CDR2 SQIVND (reference sequence). The V and J ends lost 5 bases and 8 bases, in that order; junction bases with no gene match: 12. This CDR3 spans 15 amino acids. The CDR3 sequence: CASSPGPGQGKGYTF. In DNA, the CDR3 is TGTGCCAGTAGTCCCGGCCCGGGACAGGGTAAGGGCTACACCTTC. Supplemented by reference TRBV19 and TRBJ1-2, the full variable domain reads DGGITQSPKYLFRKEGQNVTLSCEQNLNHDAMYWYRQDPGQGLRLIYYSQIVNDFQKGDIAEGYSVSREKKESFPLTVTSAQKNPTAFYLCASSPGPGQGKGYTFGSGTRLTVV.

This chain uses TRBV30 with TRBJ1-5; 9 bases match TRBD1. Germline CDR1 GTSNPN, CDR2 SVGIG (reference sequence). This CDR3 is 15 amino acids long. Trimming removed 1 base from V and 4 bases from J; junction bases left unmatched: 5. The CDR3 DNA sequence: TGTGCCTGGAGTGGGGGACAGGGTGGGAATCAGCCCCAGCATTTT. Translation: CAWSGGQGGNQPQHF.